Described below is a single T cell receptor (beta chain) sequence and its context. Its antigen is still unknown. These data are taken from a study of a mutant IDH1 vaccine in newly diagnosed glioma. For the study at large: Vaccines began 4-6 weeks after radiotherapy alone, or with temozolomide cycles.

Time point specified: week 23, last vaccination. Topical imiquimod was applied with each vaccine dose, which held 300 ug of mutant IDH1 20-mer peptide. The assay was immunoSEQ multiplex PCR, and TCRdb's table has in-frame clones only and misses some. The data hold 50,000 to 65,000 clones, with about 87% observed a single time. Whole-study results and caveats: Vaccine-induced immune responses occurred in more than 80% of patients. Pseudoprogression seemed unlinked to shifts in top peripheral T cell clonotypes.

This CDR3 comprises 15 residues. The germline V gene has CDR1 SGHRS and CDR2 YFSETQ. V was trimmed by 3 bases and J by 1 base, leaving 13 bases between them. The TCR was taken from a man in his forties or fifties with glioma. The sequencing used PBMCs, collected from a glioma patient whose treatment included an IDH1 peptide vaccine. The chain is built from TRBV5-1 and TRBJ1-1, with a tentative D call TRBD1 (5 bases). The CDR3 DNA follows: TGCGCCAGCAGCTCGGGGACGGTGGCGAACACTGAAGCTTTCTTT. It is translated as CASSSGTVANTEAFF.